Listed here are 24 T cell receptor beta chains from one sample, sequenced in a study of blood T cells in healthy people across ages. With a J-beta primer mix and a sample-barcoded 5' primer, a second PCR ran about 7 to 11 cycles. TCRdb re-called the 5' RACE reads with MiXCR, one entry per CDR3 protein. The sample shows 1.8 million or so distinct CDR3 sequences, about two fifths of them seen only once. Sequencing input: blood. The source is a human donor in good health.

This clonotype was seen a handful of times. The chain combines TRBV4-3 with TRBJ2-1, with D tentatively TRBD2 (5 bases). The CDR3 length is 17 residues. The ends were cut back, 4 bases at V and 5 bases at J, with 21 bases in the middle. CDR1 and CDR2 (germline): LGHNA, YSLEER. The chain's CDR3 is CASSLGLFDEGDNEQFF. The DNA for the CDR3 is TGCGCCAGCAGCCTAGGACTTTTCGATGAGGGTGACAATGAGCAGTTCTTC.

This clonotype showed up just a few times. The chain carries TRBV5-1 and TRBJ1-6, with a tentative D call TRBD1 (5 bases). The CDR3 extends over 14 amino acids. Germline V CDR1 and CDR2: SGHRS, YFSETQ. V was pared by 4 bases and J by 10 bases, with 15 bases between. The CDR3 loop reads CASSPWDLESPLHF. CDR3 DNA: TGCGCCAGCAGCCCCTGGGACCTGGAATCACCCCTCCACTTT.

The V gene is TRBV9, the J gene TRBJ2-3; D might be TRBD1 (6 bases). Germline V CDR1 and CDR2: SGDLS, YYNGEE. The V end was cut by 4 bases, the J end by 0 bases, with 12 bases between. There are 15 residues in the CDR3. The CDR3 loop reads CASSTTGTSTDTQYF. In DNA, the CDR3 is TGTGCCAGCAGCACTACAGGGACCAGCACAGATACGCAGTATTTT.

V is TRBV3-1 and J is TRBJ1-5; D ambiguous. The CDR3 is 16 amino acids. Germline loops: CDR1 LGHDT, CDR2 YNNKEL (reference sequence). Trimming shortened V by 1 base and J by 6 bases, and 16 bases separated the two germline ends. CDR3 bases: TGTGCCAGCAGCCAAGGCGGCTGGCAAGCGGCTCAGCCCCAGCATTTT. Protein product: CASSQGGWQAAQPQHF.

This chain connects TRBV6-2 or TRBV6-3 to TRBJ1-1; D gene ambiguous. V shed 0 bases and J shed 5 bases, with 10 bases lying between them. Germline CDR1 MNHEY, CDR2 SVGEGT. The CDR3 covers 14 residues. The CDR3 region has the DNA TGTGCCAGCAGTTACTCGATTGGTGGGACTGAAGCTTTCTTT. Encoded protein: CASSYSIGGTEAFF.

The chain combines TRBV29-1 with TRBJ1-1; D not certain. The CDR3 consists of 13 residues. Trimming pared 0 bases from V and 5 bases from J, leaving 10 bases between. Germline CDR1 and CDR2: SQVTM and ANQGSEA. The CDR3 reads CSVEDLVGTEAFF. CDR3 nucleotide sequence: TGCAGCGTTGAAGATCTTGTAGGAACTGAAGCTTTCTTT.

The CDR3 region is CAATVAYNEQFF. CDR3 coding DNA: TGTGCCGCGACAGTCGCCTACAATGAGCAGTTCTTC. The chain links TRBV30 to TRBJ2-1, with a possible D match to TRBD1 (5 bases). Trimming cost V 8 bases and J 2 bases, with 10 bases left between them. The CDR3 totals 12 residues. In germline, CDR1 is GTSNPN, CDR2 SVGIG (reference sequence).

Here the CDR3 DNA reads TGTGCCAGCCTTGGTAACTATGGCTACACCTTC. Its protein product is CASLGNYGYTF. This chain joins TRBV27 and TRBJ1-2; no clear D. Germline V lookup: CDR1 MNHEY, CDR2 SMNVEV (reference sequence). This CDR3 has 11 residues. V lost 8 bases to trimming and J lost 1 base, with 5 bases between them.

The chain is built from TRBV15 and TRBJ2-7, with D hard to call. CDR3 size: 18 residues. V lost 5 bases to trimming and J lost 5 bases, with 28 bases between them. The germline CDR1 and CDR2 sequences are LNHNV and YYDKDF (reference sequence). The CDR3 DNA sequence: TGTGCCACCAGCGCCCAAAGTCTCGGCCTTACACGTGTCGACGAGCAGTACTTC. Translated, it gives CATSAQSLGLTRVDEQYF.

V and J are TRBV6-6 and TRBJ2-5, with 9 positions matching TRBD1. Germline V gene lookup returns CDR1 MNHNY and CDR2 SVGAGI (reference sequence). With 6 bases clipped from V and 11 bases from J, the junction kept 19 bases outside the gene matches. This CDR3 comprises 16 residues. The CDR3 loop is CASSSTGGSSYNEQYF. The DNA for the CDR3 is TGTGCCAGCAGCTCCACAGGGGGCAGCTCCTACAATGAGCAGTACTTC.

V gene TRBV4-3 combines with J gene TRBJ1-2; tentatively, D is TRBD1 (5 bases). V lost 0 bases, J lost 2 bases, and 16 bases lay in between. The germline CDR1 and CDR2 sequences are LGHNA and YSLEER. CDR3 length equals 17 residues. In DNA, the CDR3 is TGCGCCAGCAGCCAAGATCAATTTGGGGCAAGCAACTATGGCTACACCTTC. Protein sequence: CASSQDQFGASNYGYTF.

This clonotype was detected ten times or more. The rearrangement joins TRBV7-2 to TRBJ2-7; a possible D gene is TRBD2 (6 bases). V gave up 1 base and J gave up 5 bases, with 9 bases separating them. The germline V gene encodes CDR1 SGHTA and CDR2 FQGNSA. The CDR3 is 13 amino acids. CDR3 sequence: CASSLGLANEQYF. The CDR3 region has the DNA TGTGCCAGCAGCTTAGGGCTAGCGAACGAGCAGTACTTC.

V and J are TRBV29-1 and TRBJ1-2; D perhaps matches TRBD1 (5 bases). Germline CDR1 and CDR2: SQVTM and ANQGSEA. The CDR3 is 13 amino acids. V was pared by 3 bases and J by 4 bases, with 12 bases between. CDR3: CSVDGMGGYGYTF. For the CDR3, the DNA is TGCAGCGTTGATGGGATGGGGGGCTATGGCTACACCTTC.

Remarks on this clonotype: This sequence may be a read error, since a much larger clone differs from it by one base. The CDR3 nucleotides read TGCGCCAGCAGCCAAGAATGGGACACTGAAGCTTTCTTT. Its translation: CASSQEWDTEAFF. The V gene is TRBV4-3, the J gene TRBJ1-1; no clear D. This CDR3 is 13 amino acids long. Trimming took 0 bases from V and 3 from J, leaving 5 bases between them. Germline-derived CDR1 and CDR2 are LGHNA and YSLEER.

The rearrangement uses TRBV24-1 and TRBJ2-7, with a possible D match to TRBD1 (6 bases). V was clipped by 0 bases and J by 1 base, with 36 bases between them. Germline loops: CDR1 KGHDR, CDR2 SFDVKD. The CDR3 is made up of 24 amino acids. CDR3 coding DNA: TGTGCCACCAGTGATTTGCAACAGGGCCTCCCGGACTTTTTCTCCTACGAGCAATCCTACGAGCAGTACTTC. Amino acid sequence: CATSDLQQGLPDFFSYEQSYEQYF.

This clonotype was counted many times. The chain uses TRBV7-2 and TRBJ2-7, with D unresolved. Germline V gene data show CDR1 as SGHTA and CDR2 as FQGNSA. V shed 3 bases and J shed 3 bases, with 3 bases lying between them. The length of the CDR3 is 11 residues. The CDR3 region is CASSFHYEQYF. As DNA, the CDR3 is TGTGCCAGCAGCTTCCACTACGAGCAGTACTTC.

The CDR3 coding sequence is TGCGCCAGCAGCCAAGATGCGAGTCTTGGCTACACCTTC. The encoded protein is CASSQDASLGYTF. This chain joins TRBV4-1 and TRBJ1-2; D is undetermined. Trimming pared 0 bases from V and 7 bases from J, leaving 9 bases between. CDR1 MGHRA and CDR2 YSYEKL come from the germline V gene. The CDR3 is made up of 13 amino acids.

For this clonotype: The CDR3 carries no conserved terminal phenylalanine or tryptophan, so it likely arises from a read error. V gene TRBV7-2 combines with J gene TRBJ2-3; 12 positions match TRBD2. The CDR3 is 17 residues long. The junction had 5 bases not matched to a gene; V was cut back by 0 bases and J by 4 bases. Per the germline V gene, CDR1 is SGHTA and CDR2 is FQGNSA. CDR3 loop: CASSLAPASGGADTQYL. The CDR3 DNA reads TGTGCCAGCAGCTTAGCCCCCGCTAGCGGGGGGGCAGATACGCAGTATTTG.

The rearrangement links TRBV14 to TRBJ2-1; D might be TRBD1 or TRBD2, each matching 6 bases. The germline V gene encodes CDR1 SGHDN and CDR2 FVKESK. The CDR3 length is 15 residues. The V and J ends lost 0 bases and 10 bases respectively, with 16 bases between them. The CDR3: CASSQDWGHGGEQFF. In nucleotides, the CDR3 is TGTGCCAGCAGCCAAGATTGGGGACACGGGGGCGAGCAGTTCTTC.

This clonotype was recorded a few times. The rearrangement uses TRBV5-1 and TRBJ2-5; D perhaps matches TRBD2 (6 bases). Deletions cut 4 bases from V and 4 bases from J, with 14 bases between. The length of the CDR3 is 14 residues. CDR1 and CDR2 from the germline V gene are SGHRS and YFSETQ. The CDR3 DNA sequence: TGCGCCAGCAGCCTGAGGGGACTCGGAGAGACCCAGTACTTC. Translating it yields CASSLRGLGETQYF.

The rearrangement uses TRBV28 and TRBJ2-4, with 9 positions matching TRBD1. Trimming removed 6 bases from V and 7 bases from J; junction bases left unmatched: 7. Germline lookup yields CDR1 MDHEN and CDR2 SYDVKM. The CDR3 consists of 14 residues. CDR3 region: CASRPQTGGNIQYF. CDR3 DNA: TGTGCCAGCAGACCCCAGACAGGGGGGAACATTCAGTACTTC.

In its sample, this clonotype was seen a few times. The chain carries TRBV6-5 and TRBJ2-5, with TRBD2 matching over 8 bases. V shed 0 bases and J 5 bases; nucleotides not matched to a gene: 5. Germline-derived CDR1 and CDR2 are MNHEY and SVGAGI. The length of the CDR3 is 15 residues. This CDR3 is CASSYSGGAQETQYF. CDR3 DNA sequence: TGTGCCAGCAGTTACTCCGGGGGGGCCCAGGAGACCCAGTACTTC.

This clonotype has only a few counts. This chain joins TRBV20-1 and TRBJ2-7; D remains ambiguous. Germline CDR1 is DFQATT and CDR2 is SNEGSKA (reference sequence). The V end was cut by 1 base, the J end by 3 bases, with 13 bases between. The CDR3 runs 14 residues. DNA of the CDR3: TGCAGTGCTAGAGCGGTTAGGAGAGGCTACGAGCAGTACTTC. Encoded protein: CSARAVRRGYEQYF.

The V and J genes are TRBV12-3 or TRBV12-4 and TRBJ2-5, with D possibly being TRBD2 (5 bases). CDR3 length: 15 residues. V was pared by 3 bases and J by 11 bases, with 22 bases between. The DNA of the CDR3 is TGTGCCAGCAGTTTTGAGTTAGCGAATCACAATGAGCAGTACTTC. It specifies CASSFELANHNEQYF.